This TCR beta chain was sequenced for a study of cytomegalovirus exposure and HLA in healthy donors. The PCR ran on 60 Vbeta and 13 Jbeta primers. Only in-frame clones appear in the TCRdb table, and some are missing; sequencing was by immunoSEQ multiplex PCR. The data contain under 150,000 clones, about 82% of them singletons. This CDR3 comprises 16 residues. With 4 bases removed from V and 4 bases from J, the gap between germline ends came to 16 bases. Germline CDR1 SEHNR, CDR2 FQNEAQ (reference sequence). In the case of this clone: The antigen is undetermined.

Findings and limits, study-wide: Relative to equally common others, HLA-associated TCR beta chains showed greater clonal expansion in a later analysis. Some V segments could not be told apart, so they were left out, TRBV6-2 and TRBV6-3 among them. Per a prior analysis, the majority of TCR beta V segments were productive roughly 87% or roughly 30% of the time.

This TCR was recovered from a boy younger than 18 in good health and CMV-seronegative. The V gene is TRBV7-9, the J gene TRBJ1-4; D is unclear. The sequenced sample consisted of PBMCs. The CDR3 sequence is CASSSSRGPINEKLFF. CDR3 DNA sequence: TGTGCCAGCAGCTCTAGCCGAGGGCCTATTAATGAAAAACTGTTTTTT.